This TCR beta chain was identified in a study of blood T cell repertoires in COVID-19. Generated by immunoSEQ multiplex PCR, the TCRdb table keeps only in-frame clones and is missing some. The repertoire holds 150,000 or so clones, with about 90% as singletons. Remarks on this clone: Other DNA variants within this sample encode the same CDR3.

J gave up 4 bases and V 6 bases, and 4 bases lay outside the gene matches. The CDR3 runs to 14 residues. The germline V gene encodes CDR1 KGHSH and CDR2 LQKENI. The sequenced sample was peripheral blood. The TCR comes from a man aged 30 to 39 with COVID-19, enrolled during active disease. The chain carries TRBV18 and TRBJ1-2; TRBD1 agrees at 11 bases. CDR3 sequence reads: CASSPGTGGYGYTF. The DNA of the CDR3 is TGTGCCAGCTCTCCCGGGACAGGGGGCTATGGCTACACCTTC.